The 4 T cell receptor beta chains given below trace back to one sample, sequenced in a study of cytomegalovirus exposure and HLA in healthy donors. Clones were read by immunoSEQ multiplex PCR, and TCRdb kept only the in-frame ones, dropping some. There are 150,000 to 200,000 clones in the sample; roughly 82% occur only once, and around 6.7% lies in the top ten. The sample consisted of PBMCs. The receptors shown here come from a man aged 18 to 30 in good health and CMV-seropositive.

The chain uses TRBV6-5 and TRBJ2-7, with TRBD2 identical over 8 bases. CDR1 is MNHEY and CDR2 is SVGAGI in the germline V gene. V lost 8 bases, J lost 3 bases, and 9 bases stayed unmatched. The CDR3 is 14 residues long. The CDR3 is CASGKRGQIYEQYF. The DNA for the CDR3 is TGTGCCAGCGGGAAGCGGGGGCAGATCTACGAGCAGTACTTC.

This clone has a handful of counts. Written as DNA, the CDR3 is TGTGCCAGCAGCTTAACAGGGGCCCCCTACGAGCAGTACTTC. Protein sequence: CASSLTGAPYEQYF. The rearrangement links TRBV5-6 to TRBJ2-7; 7 positions agree with TRBD1. CDR3 length equals 14 residues. Germline V gene data show CDR1 as SGHDT and CDR2 as YYEEEE. Trimming removed 2 bases from V and 2 bases from J; junction bases left unmatched: 4.

The chain couples TRBV6-5 to TRBJ2-3, with D maybe TRBD1 (6 bases). Germline loops: CDR1 MNHEY, CDR2 SVGAGI. Trimming shortened V by 4 bases and J by 1 base, and 12 bases separated the two germline ends. CDR3 length equals 15 residues. The CDR3 reads CASSSRTAGTDTQYF. CDR3 in DNA: TGTGCCAGCAGTTCCCGGACAGCGGGCACAGATACGCAGTATTTT.

The genes are TRBV28 and TRBJ1-1; no firm D call. Germline assignment: CDR1 MDHEN and CDR2 SYDVKM. V was clipped by 6 bases and J by 11 bases, with 19 bases between them. CDR3 size: 13 residues. CDR3 sequence (DNA): TGTGCCAGCAGCCAAGCGGGCCCCGGTTTGGCTTTCTTT. It is translated as CASSQAGPGLAFF.